A selection of T cell receptor beta chains follows, all from one sample in a study of blood T cell repertoires in COVID-19. The table came from immunoSEQ multiplex PCR; TCRdb's copy has only in-frame clones and leaves some out. There are roughly 120,000 clones in the sample; 80% occur only once, and 4% to 5.5% lies in the top ten. The sample taken for sequencing was peripheral blood. The receptor source for this set is a human donor in a cohort sampled during active or convalescent COVID-19. Both conserved end residues are part of each CDR3.

j_call v_call cdr3_aa
TRBJ1-3 TRBV6-5 CASRKPQTGFTIYF
TRBJ2-1 TRBV9 CASSVAEYLGEQFF
TRBJ2-1 TRBV7-2 CASSLESWYQFF
TRBJ2-7 TRBV10-2 CASKRWGGEEQYF
TRBJ2-2 TRBV5-1 CASRKGGADGELFF
TRBJ2-3 TRBV6-5 CASSYRTSGSTDTQYF
TRBJ1-5 TRBV7-2 CASSADRGNQPQHF
TRBJ1-6 TRBV14 CASSRFTGSSYNSPLHF
TRBJ1-1 TRBV19 CASSIDDQGDTEAFF
TRBJ2-3 TRBV30 CACLLAGVSSQYF
TRBJ1-1 TRBV18 CASSPKGDLNTEAFF
TRBJ1-1 TRBV6-2/TRBV6-3 CASSSRTGSTEAFF
TRBJ1-3 TRBV23-1 CASSRTGRGNTIYF
TRBJ1-3 TRBV7-9 CASSADRSSGNTIYF
TRBJ2-2 TRBV15 CATSRDGDRATGELFF
TRBJ1-4 TRBV9 CASSVSDGAPFWEKLFF
TRBJ1-6 TRBV7-2 CASSFGALTYNSPLHF
TRBJ2-2 TRBV7-8 CASSPSVRGQNTGELFF
TRBJ1-4 TRBV9 CASSVVAGGACEKLFF
TRBJ2-7 TRBV7-8 CASSFTGGFYEQYF
TRBJ2-3 TRBV9 CASSVAGRTSLSDTQYF
TRBJ2-5 TRBV27 CASSPWGLAGGQETQYF
TRBJ2-6 TRBV6-2/TRBV6-3 CASSIAGTGGDSGANVLTF
TRBJ2-7 TRBV28 CASRSGSPSYEQYF
TRBJ1-2 TRBV5-1 CASSPDPTGFGYTF
TRBJ1-3 TRBV7-6 CASSQLTRDRVIGNTIYF
TRBJ1-2 TRBV7-2 CASSQGPIRGYGYTF
TRBJ2-2 TRBV24-1 CATSNPRIKSNTGELFF
TRBJ2-4 TRBV19 CATHSPGGDIQYF
TRBJ2-1 TRBV19 CASSISGSYNEQFF
TRBJ2-1 TRBV24-1 CATSDPGQGIGNEQFF
TRBJ2-3 TRBV19 CASSIRTSGDKGDTQYF
TRBJ1-6 TRBV19 CASSFVYGNSPLHF
TRBJ2-1 TRBV5-1 CASSPGTAHNEQFF
TRBJ1-6 TRBV19 CASSMRTENSPLHF
TRBJ2-7 TRBV7-3 CASSLAGLAGRYEQYF
TRBJ1-3 TRBV30 CACQKQESGNTIYF
TRBJ2-3 TRBV21-1 CASSSLAGESTDTQYF
TRBJ1-3 TRBV5-1 CASSLAVGGFGNTIYF
TRBJ1-6 TRBV27 CASRLGGSSYNSPLHF
TRBJ2-1 TRBV6-5 CASTPRASGSNEQFF
TRBJ1-1 TRBV10-2 CASSEFGDGAFF
TRBJ2-3 TRBV5-8 CASSSGQGATDTQYF
TRBJ2-7 TRBV4-1 CASSQEQGVLDEQYF
TRBJ2-7 TRBV3-1/TRBV3-2 CASSHRGSEQYF
TRBJ1-6 TRBV18 CASSPPARDNSPLHF
TRBJ2-3 TRBV4-3 CASSQDSFGLAGGPFPDTQYF
TRBJ2-1 TRBV27 CASNKAGGLYNEQFF
TRBJ2-7 TRBV2 CASSEQGYEQYF
TRBJ2-5 TRBV18 CASSPRQGPTETQYF
TRBJ1-4 TRBV28 CASSTRTGGEKLFF